This T cell receptor (beta chain) was sequenced in a study of blood T cell repertoires in COVID-19. Study details: Some COVID-19 samples were acute and others convalescent; all came from the United States, Italy and Spain. T cells, B-cell-depleted T cells, or PBMCs provided the cDNA or gDNA that served as material.

The CDR3 runs to 15 residues. V trimming: 6 bases; J trimming: 4 bases; junction bases outside the gene matches: 11. The germline CDR1 and CDR2 sequences are SNHLY and FYNNEI. Per the study methods: Reference gene primer amplification yielded estimated nucleated cell counts. Sequencing was performed with immunoSEQ multiplex PCR; in TCRdb, only in-frame clones are kept and a portion is missing. The DNA was the basis for D and trimming; V, J and clone size are from that table. The sample has roughly 60,000 clones, more than 75% seen once. The chain joins TRBV2 to TRBJ2-7; the match to TRBD2 covers 8 bases. Sequencing was carried out using peripheral blood. This TCR came from a man between 65 and 85 years old with acute or convalescent COVID-19. The CDR3 here is CASSPQGLVGYEQYF. The CDR3 DNA follows: TGTGCCAGCAGCCCACAGGGACTAGTAGGTTACGAGCAGTACTTC.